Given below is one TCR beta chain in context. In this sample, this clone turned up once. No cognate antigen has been identified for it. One base away there is no much larger clone; base qualities are not given. The sample belongs to a study of blood T cell repertoires in COVID-19 (dated by TCRdb to 2018 to 2021). About the study as a whole: Collaborator samples came from the United States, Italy and Spain and covered acute and convalescent phases of COVID-19. Where available, HLA class I and class II types were taken from metadata supplied by the sample provider and were not determined by assay-based typing. The sample metadata nearly always contained a de-identified subject ID, COVID-19 status, age in years and sex. The prospective study material was composed of cDNA or gDNA derived from T cells, B-cell-depleted T cells, or PBMCs. A freely available public database, intended as a resource for researchers studying the immune response to SARS-CoV-2, is where the repertoires were released. The samples were drawn from the first 160 participants of the ongoing ImmuneRACE study and from 1,254 subjects provided by 6 global collaborators. Subjects who had been exposed to COVID-19, were actively infected with it, or had recovered from it provided the deeply sampled blood TCRbeta repertoires that made up the dataset.

Overall results and qualifications from the work: The amount of clinical and demographic metadata varied by source and participant and was provided uncurated.

The immunoSEQ Assay, a bias-controlled multiplex PCR, was used to amplify TCRbeta CDR3 regions from genomic DNA. Under the source paper's analysis protocol: The number of nucleated cells in each sample was estimated from the amplification of reference gene primers within the assay. To quantify the absolute abundance of each unique TCRbeta CDR3 rearrangement, sequence reads were collapsed and filtered. For each sample, productive Simpson clonality was calculated by taking the square root of Simpson's diversity index across productive rearrangements. In TCRdb, the immuneACCESS table is reduced to in-frame sequences with V and J assigned. These tables do not hold every clone; where another copy was compared, an unresolved V gene accounts for under half, and the others remain unexplained. D and trimming come from the DNA, and the V and J calls and clone size come from that table. The sample includes around 380,000 clones, with more than 70% observed a single time. The ten largest clones capture 1% to 1.5% of the sample.

There are 14 amino acids in the CDR3, from cysteine to phenylalanine inclusive. The only DNA kept is the CDR3, 42 bases in frame from the first base. A distance of 12 bases separates the germline ends of V and J, which lose 5 bases and 2 bases respectively. Sequences SGHTA (CDR1) and FQGNSA (CDR2) are obtained from the germline V gene. In the prospective study, participants were about 18 to 100 years old, resided in around 25 geographic areas of the United States, and were enrolled through a virtual design. In the prospective study, participants were assigned to cohorts based on the clinical history participants reported in a screening survey and a study questionnaire. For ImmuneRACE Cohort 3, a participant was defined as recovered based on two consecutive negative NP/OP PCR tests, clearance by a healthcare professional, or resolution of symptoms. In the prospective study, whole blood, serum and a nasopharyngeal or oropharyngeal swab were collected from each participant by mobile phlebotomists. Additional blood draws and questionnaires over an approximately 2-month period could optionally be provided by prospective study participants. Before DNA extraction, prospective study blood samples were shipped either frozen or at room temperature.

This receptor was taken from a young man who had recovered from COVID-19. Sequencing was carried out using PBMCs or T cells enriched from blood (not recorded which). The chain couples TRBV7-2 to TRBJ2-5, with TRBD2 as a weak D call on 5 bases. The CDR3 has the sequence CASSGRVAQETQYF. The DNA sequence is TGTGCCAGCAGCGGGCGGGTGGCACAAGAGACCCAGTACTTC.